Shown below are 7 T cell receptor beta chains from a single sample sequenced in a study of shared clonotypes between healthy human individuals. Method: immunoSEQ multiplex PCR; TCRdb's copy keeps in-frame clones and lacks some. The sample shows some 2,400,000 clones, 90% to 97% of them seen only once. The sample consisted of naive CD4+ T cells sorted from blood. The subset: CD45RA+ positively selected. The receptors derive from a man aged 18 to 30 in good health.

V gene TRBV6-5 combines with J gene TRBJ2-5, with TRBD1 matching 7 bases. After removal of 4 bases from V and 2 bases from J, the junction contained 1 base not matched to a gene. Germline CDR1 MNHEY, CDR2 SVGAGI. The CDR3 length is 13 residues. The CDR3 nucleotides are TGTGCCAGCAGTTCGGGACAGCAAGAGACCCAGTACTTC. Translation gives CASSSGQQETQYF.

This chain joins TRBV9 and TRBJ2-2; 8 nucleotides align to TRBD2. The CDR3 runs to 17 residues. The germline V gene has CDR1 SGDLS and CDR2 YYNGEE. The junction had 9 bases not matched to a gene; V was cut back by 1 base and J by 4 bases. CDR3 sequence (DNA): TGTGCCAGCAGCGTATGGAAAGCGGGAGCGGCCACCGGGGAGCTGTTTTTT. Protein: CASSVWKAGAATGELFF.

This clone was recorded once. The CDR3 reads CASSSTWGNQPQHF. In DNA form, the CDR3 reads TGTGCCAGCAGCTCTACCTGGGGCAATCAGCCCCAGCATTTT. The chain recombines TRBV7-3 with TRBJ1-5; D ambiguous. Germline-derived CDR1 and CDR2 are SGHTA and FQGTGA. The CDR3 length is 14 residues. The V gene lost 4 bases and the J gene lost 2 bases, with 9 bases spanning the gap.

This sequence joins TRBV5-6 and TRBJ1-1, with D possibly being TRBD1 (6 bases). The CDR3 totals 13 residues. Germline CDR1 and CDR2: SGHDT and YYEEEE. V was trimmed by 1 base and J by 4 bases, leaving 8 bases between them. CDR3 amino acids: CASSLQGSTEAFF. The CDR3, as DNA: TGTGCCAGCAGCTTGCAGGGGAGCACTGAAGCTTTCTTT.

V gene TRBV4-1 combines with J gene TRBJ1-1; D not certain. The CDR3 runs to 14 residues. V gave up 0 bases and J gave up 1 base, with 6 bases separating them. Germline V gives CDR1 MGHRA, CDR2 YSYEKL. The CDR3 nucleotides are TGCGCCAGCAGCCAAGATCCCCGGAACACTGAAGCTTTCTTT. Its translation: CASSQDPRNTEAFF.

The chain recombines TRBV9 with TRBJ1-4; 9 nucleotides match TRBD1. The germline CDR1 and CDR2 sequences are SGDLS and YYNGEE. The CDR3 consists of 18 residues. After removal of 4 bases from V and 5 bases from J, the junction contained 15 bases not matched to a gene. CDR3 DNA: TGTGCCAGCAGCTCCACAGGGGGCCTGGGGGCAGGCAATGAAAAACTGTTTTTT. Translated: CASSSTGGLGAGNEKLFF.

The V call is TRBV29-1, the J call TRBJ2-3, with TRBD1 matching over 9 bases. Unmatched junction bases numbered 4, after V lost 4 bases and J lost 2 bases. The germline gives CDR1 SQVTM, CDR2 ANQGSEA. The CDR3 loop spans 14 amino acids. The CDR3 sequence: CSVGRTGDTDTQYF. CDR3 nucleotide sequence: TGCAGCGTTGGGCGGACAGGGGACACAGATACGCAGTATTTT.